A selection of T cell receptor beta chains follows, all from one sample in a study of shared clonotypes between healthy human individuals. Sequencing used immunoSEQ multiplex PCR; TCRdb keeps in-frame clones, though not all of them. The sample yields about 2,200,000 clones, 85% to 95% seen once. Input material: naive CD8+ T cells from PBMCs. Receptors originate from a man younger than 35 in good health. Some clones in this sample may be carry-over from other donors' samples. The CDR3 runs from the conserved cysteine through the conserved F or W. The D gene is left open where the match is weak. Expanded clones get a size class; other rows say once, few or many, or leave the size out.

CASRPTGGGPRIYEQYF TGTGCCAGCAGACCCACCGGAGGGGGGCCGAGAATTTACGAGCAGTACTTC - TRBJ2-7 - TRBV28 17
CASSITGAEQYF TGTGCCAGCAGCATTACAGGGGCCGAGCAGTACTTC TRBD1 TRBJ2-7 few TRBV7-8 12
CASSSLEAGGPDEQYF TGTGCCAGCAGCTCCCTTGAAGCGGGGGGCCCCGACGAGCAGTACTTC TRBD2 TRBJ2-7 - TRBV7-9 16
CASSLTFGTGVDEQFF TGTGCCAGCAGCTTAACGTTCGGGACAGGGGTCGATGAGCAGTTCTTC TRBD1 TRBJ2-1 - TRBV7-3 16
CASSQGDRDRIQETQYF TGTGCCAGCAGCCAAGGGGACCGGGACAGGATCCAAGAGACCCAGTACTTC TRBD1 TRBJ2-5 - TRBV14 17
CASSAFREVTEAFF TGTGCCAGCAGTGCTTTTAGGGAGGTGACTGAAGCTTTCTTT - TRBJ1-1 once TRBV6-1 14
CASSYSTATTDTQYF TGTGCCAGCAGTTATTCGACAGCTACCACAGATACGCAGTATTTT - TRBJ2-3 - TRBV27 15
CATSRPSGRFYEQYF TGTGCCACCAGCAGACCCAGCGGGAGGTTCTACGAGCAGTACTTC TRBD2 TRBJ2-7 - TRBV15 15
CASSQDRSYEQYF TGTGCCAGCAGTCAGGACAGATCCTACGAGCAGTACTTC - TRBJ2-7 - TRBV27 13
CASSDAFLSDQPQHF TGTGCCAGCAGTGATGCATTTCTGAGCGATCAGCCCCAGCATTTT - TRBJ1-5 - TRBV2 15
CASSLEPTYEQYF TGTGCCAGTAGTTTGGAGCCGACCTACGAGCAGTACTTC - TRBJ2-7 - TRBV19 13
CASSPRSGEQFF TGCGCCAGCAGCCCCCGTAGTGGTGAGCAGTTCTTC - TRBJ2-1 - TRBV4-1 12
CASSQESLAGARTYEQYF TGCGCCAGCAGCCAAGAGTCCCTAGCGGGAGCAAGGACCTACGAGCAGTACTTC TRBD2 TRBJ2-7 once TRBV4-1 18
CASSDPGLYGYTF TGTGCCAGCAGTGACCCTGGACTCTATGGCTACACCTTC - TRBJ1-2 - TRBV25-1 13
CASSTLKGYNEQFF TGTGCCAGCAGTACTCTCAAAGGCTACAATGAGCAGTTCTTC - TRBJ2-1 - TRBV11-2 14
CASSLAGWRLTEAFF TGTGCCAGCAGCTTAGCGGGTTGGCGGCTCACTGAAGCTTTCTTT - TRBJ1-1 few TRBV7-9 15
CSVETPTWASETQYF TGCAGCGTTGAAACCCCGACATGGGCGTCAGAGACCCAGTACTTC - TRBJ2-5 - TRBV29-1 15
CASSQSGFSPLHF TGTGCCAGCAGCCAATCAGGGTTCTCACCCCTCCACTTT - TRBJ1-6 - TRBV7-9 13
CASTQSGTSALSSYNEQFF TGTGCCAGCACCCAGTCCGGGACTAGCGCCTTGAGCTCCTACAATGAGCAGTTCTTC TRBD2 TRBJ2-1 - TRBV13 19
CASSLLLAGGPGNEQFF TGTGCCAGCAGTTTATTGTTAGCGGGAGGGCCCGGGAATGAGCAGTTCTTC TRBD2 TRBJ2-1 - TRBV27 17
CASSSHFPSGLVSEQYF TGTGCCAGCAGTTCACACTTCCCCAGTGGACTAGTAAGTGAGCAGTACTTC TRBD2 TRBJ2-7 - TRBV27 17
CASSSPGTHQPQHF TGTGCCAGCAGCTCCCCGGGGACCCATCAGCCCCAGCATTTT - TRBJ1-5 - TRBV27 14
CASSEFPSGAFF TGCGCCAGCAGTGAGTTCCCCTCGGGAGCTTTCTTT - TRBJ1-1 few TRBV10-1 12
CASSTGTRDTQYF TGTGCCAGTAGTACCGGGACAAGAGATACGCAGTATTTT - TRBJ2-3 - TRBV19 13
CAWRSSPTYEQYF TGTGCCTGGAGATCGAGCCCGACCTACGAGCAGTACTTC - TRBJ2-7 - TRBV30 13
CASRQPSNTIYF TGTGCCAGTCGACAGCCTTCAAACACCATATATTTT - TRBJ1-3 - TRBV19 12
CATSGDREWYF TGTGCCACCAGCGGTGACAGGGAGTGGTACTTC TRBD1 TRBJ2-7 - TRBV15 11
CASSEFSGASTDTQYF TGTGCCAGCAGTGAATTTAGCGGGGCTAGCACAGATACGCAGTATTTT TRBD2 TRBJ2-3 - TRBV6-1 16
CASSFAGGGAYEQYF TGTGCCAGCAGCTTTGCGGGAGGGGGTGCCTACGAGCAGTACTTC - TRBJ2-7 - TRBV12-1 15
CASSFGRTDTQYF TGTGCCAGCAGTTTCGGGAGGACAGATACGCAGTATTTT TRBD2 TRBJ2-3 - TRBV27 13
CASSLVTVEAFF TGTGCCAGCAGCTTAGTAACAGTTGAAGCTTTCTTT - TRBJ1-1 - TRBV7-9 12
CAFPTGAKTIF TGTGCTTTCCCCACCGGGGCAAAAACCATCTTC - TRBJ2-6 - TRBV5-4 11
CASSSSHGELHYGYTF TGTGCCAGCAGTTCCTCCCACGGAGAACTACACTATGGCTACACCTTC - TRBJ1-2 - TRBV27 16
CASSHGVRGRETQYF TGTGCCAGCAGCCACGGTGTAAGAGGGAGGGAGACCCAGTACTTC - TRBJ2-5 - TRBV7-9 15
CASSEWDLRGNEQFF TGTGCCAGCAGTGAATGGGATCTCCGGGGCAATGAGCAGTTCTTC - TRBJ2-1 - TRBV6-1 15
CASSQGGSGWEGEKLFF TGCGCCAGCAGCCAAGGGGGATCGGGCTGGGAGGGGGAAAAACTGTTTTTT - TRBJ1-4 - TRBV4-1 17
CASGPDHARYF TGCGCCAGCGGCCCTGACCATGCTCGGTATTTT - TRBJ2-3 - TRBV5-1 11
CASSWGTGELFF TGTGCCAGCAGCTGGGGCACCGGGGAGCTGTTTTTT - TRBJ2-2 - TRBV11-2 12
CASPTFGWGANYGYTF TGCGCCAGCCCTACCTTTGGATGGGGAGCTAACTATGGCTACACCTTC - TRBJ1-2 - TRBV5-1 16
CASSFLRGQETQYF TGTGCCAGCAGTTTCCTCCGGGGGCAAGAGACCCAGTACTTC - TRBJ2-5 - TRBV28 14
CACPGEQFF TGTGCCTGTCCGGGTGAGCAGTTCTTC - TRBJ2-1 - TRBV10-3 9
CASSSLRLGAQYF TGTGCCAGCAGCTCGCTTCGTTTGGGGGCCCAGTACTTC - TRBJ2-5 once TRBV5-6 13
CASSSTGGPYEQYF TGTGCCAGCAGCTCGACAGGGGGCCCCTACGAGCAGTACTTC TRBD1 TRBJ2-7 - TRBV4-2 14
CASRGGDPSPYEQYF TGTGCCAGCAGGGGAGGGGATCCCTCTCCCTACGAGCAGTACTTC TRBD2 TRBJ2-7 - TRBV11-2 15
CASSRLMKSNEKLFF TGCGCCAGCAGCCGGTTAATGAAGTCGAATGAAAAACTGTTTTTT - TRBJ1-4 once TRBV4-3 15